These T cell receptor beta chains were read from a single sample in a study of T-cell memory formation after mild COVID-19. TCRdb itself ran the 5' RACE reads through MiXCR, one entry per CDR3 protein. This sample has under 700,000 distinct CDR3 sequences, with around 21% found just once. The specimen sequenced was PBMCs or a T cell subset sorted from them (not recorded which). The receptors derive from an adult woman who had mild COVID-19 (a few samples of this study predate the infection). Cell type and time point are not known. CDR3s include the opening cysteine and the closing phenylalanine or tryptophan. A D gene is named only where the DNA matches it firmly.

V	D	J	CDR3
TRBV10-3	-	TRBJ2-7	CAISESVVERFSYEQYF
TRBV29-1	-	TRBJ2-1	CSVGDEQFF
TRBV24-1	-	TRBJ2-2	CATSDNTGFPAGELFF
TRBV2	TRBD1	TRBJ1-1	CASSTGQGAGTEAFF
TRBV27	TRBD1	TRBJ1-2	CASSFYLGQGPDYGYTF
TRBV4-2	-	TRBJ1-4	CASSQVQGADEEKLFF
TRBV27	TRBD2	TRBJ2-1	CASSRGLAGNNEQFF
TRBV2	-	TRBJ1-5	CASGGAPSNQPQHF
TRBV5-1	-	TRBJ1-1	CASSYTASNTEAFF
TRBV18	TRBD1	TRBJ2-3	CASSPGRDRGFRGPDTQYF
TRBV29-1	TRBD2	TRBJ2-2	CSVDSGGDTGELFF
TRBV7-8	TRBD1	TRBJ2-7	CASSFRTGISYEQYF
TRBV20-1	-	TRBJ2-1	CSAPIVARAYNEQFF
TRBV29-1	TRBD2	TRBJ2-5	CSVELPGGAQYF
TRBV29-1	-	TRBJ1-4	CSVEDCFGTNEKLFF
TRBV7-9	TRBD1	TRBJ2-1	CASSFPGQGNEQFF